This record looks at one T cell receptor (beta chain) sequence and its context. What antigen it recognizes has not been identified. Per-base qualities were not stored, and no clone one base away is much larger. Library preparation used 5' RACE. Sequenced using an Illumina HiSeq 2500. A second about 7 to 12 cycle PCR used a sample-barcoded 5' primer and a J-beta primer mix. Each TCR beta cDNA molecule received a unique molecular identifier from a template-switch 5' adaptor carrying 12 random nucleotides. At least 2.5 million CDR3-containing paired-end reads were obtained from each sample. First-strand cDNA synthesis was performed from all RNA using the Mint cDNA synthesis kit, with priming by a TRBC-specific oligonucleotide. All cDNA was treated with uracil-DNA glycosylase and then went through a first 18-cycle PCR with the universal primers M1SS and BC2_uni_R. On the study's bioinformatics: For normalization, 1 million high-quality reads, each with a distinct molecular identifier, were randomly selected from each sample. Reads with shared molecular identifiers were discarded instead of being binned into consensus sequences. CDR3 identification, clonotype clustering and error correction used MiTCR with a Q25 quality threshold and the strictest error-elimination algorithm. Lower-bound total TCR beta diversity was estimated with a nonparametric unseen species model using Euler transformation. TCRdb applied fastp at Q25 and MiXCR to the public reads, then kept only in-frame beta chains. Each record represents a unique CDR3 protein, reported with the most common genes and DNA among its rows. These V and J calls rely on TCRdb rather than the paper's analysis. Present in this sample are about 640,000 distinct CDR3 sequences, roughly 30% of which were seen just once. Clones ranked in the top ten supply more than 15% of the sample.

The donors were roughly 40 Caucasian individuals from Russia, aged roughly 6 to 100 years, who were systemically healthy. Each donor gave about 9.7 milliliters of peripheral blood, drawn into EDTA-treated Vacutainer tubes. PBMCs were isolated by Ficoll-Paque density-gradient centrifugation, with at least 7 million obtained per sample. Trizol reagent was used to extract total RNA from the PBMCs, yielding at least 5 micrograms per sample. For every donor, an aliquot of PBMCs went through flow cytometry to measure the percentages of naive CD45RAhigh/CD27high T cells. This entry comes from a study of blood T cells in healthy people across ages (dated by TCRdb to between 2014 and 2016). For the wider study: In model experiments, roughly one uniquely barcoded TCR beta cDNA molecule per two T cells was captured by template switching. The donors were divided into four age groups: young (average around 15 years), middle-aged (around 41), aged (about 61) and long-lived (approximately 74). To avoid experimental bias, donors of different ages were randomly spread across the sequencing lanes. Using deep sequencing normalized with unique cDNA molecular identifiers, the study measured how TCR beta repertoire diversity changes with age. The study analyzed two additional independent replicas of 1 million unique cDNA reads from the same blood draw for two donors, one aged 18 to 29 and one aged 80 or older. General conclusions and limits of the study: Observed TCR beta diversity per million T cells fell roughly linearly with age, and a significant reduction was already apparent by age roughly 40. Because profiling used bulk unsorted PBMCs, naive and antigen-experienced compartments could not be compared conclusively. Because the CMV infection status of the donors was unknown, age-related changes in expanded clonotypes may potentially have been confounded. Estimates of total diversity based on one million sequenced T cells were regarded as lower bounds and as underestimates. Compared with the aged group, more naive CD4+ T cells, fewer expanded clones and increased TCR diversity were shown by the long-lived group, suggesting age selection. Observed TCR beta diversity correlated strongly with the percentage of naive T cells measured by flow cytometry.

In the germline V gene (reference sequence), CDR1 corresponds to DFQATT and CDR2 to SNEGSKA. Reading from cysteine to phenylalanine, the CDR3 counts 14 amino acids. The entry retains the CDR3 DNA only, 42 bases that are in frame from base 1. Sequenced: blood. The clonotype originates from a woman aged 80 or older in good health. The V and J segments used are TRBV20-1 and TRBJ2-5; TRBD2 fits 14 bases in the junction. Gene TRBJ2-7 matches the end of the DNA better, so the J call may be wrong. The CDR3 has the sequence CSARTSGGAYEQYF. The nucleotide sequence is TGCAGTGCTAGGACTAGCGGGGGGGCCTACGAGCAGTACTTC.